The present T cell receptor (beta chain) was sequenced within a study of regulatory T cells in long-lasting Graves disease. Germline V gene data show CDR1 as SQVTM and CDR2 as ANQGSEA. With 7 bases removed from V and 8 bases from J, the gap between germline ends came to 14 bases. There are 11 residues in the CDR3. Relying on iRepertoire HTBI primers and Arm-PCR of CDR3 regions, the team built TCR beta libraries. TCRdb itself ran the multiplex PCR reads through MiXCR, one entry per CDR3 protein. This table holds fewer than 550,000 distinct CDR3 sequences, more than 15% found once. Time point given: newly diagnosed GD, antithyroid drugs for less than 3 months. After RNA was extracted from PBMCs, the TCR library was made from it. These same records also appear under a second study, on T cells in Graves' hyperthyroidism and ophthalmopathy.

Sequences were derived from peripheral blood mononuclear cells (PBMCs), sampled at new diagnosis, from a patient treated with antithyroid drugs. This receptor was identified in a woman aged 40-65 years with Graves disease. V usage is TRBV29-1 and J usage is TRBJ1-2; possible D gene TRBD1, 5 bases. The CDR3 sequence: CSAADSSGYTF. DNA of the CDR3: TGCAGCGCAGCAGACAGCTCCGGCTACACCTTC.